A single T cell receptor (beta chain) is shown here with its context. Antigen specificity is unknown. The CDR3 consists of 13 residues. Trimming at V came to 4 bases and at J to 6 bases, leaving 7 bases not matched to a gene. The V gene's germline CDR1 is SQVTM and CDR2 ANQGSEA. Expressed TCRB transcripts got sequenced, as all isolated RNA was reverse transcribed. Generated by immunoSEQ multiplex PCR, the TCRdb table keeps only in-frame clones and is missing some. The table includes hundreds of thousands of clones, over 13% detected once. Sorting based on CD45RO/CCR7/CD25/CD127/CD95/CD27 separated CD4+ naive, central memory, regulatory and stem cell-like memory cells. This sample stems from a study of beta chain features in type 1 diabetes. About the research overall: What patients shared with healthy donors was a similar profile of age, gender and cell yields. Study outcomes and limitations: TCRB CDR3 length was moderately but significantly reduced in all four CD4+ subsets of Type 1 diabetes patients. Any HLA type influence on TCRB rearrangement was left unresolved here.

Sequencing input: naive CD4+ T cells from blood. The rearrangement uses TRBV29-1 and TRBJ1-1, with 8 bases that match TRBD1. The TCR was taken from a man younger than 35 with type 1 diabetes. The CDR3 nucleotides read TGCAGCGTTGGCCAGGGGGCGCGCTCTGAAGCTTTCTTT. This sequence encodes CSVGQGARSEAFF.